This T cell receptor beta chain was profiled in a study of T cell responses to AZD1222 COVID-19 vaccine. Whole-study findings and limits: Donor demographics were predominantly white British with a female majority; clonal diversity may be underestimated. Increases in Spike-specific TCR breadth and depth were seen after two AZD1222 doses.

This table comes from immunoSEQ multiplex PCR, and its TCRdb copy is limited to in-frame clones, with some not included. In the table there are about 84,000 clones, 70% to 90% of which are singletons. Of note for this clone: No antigen is known for it.

Second doses that came at about 4 or about 12 weeks were put together. This CDR3 comprises 16 residues. Germline V gene lookup returns CDR1 MGHDK and CDR2 SYGVNS. Trimming pared 1 base from V and 0 bases from J, leaving 11 bases between. The sequences come from peripheral blood, collected 28 days after the second AZD1222 dose. The gene calls are TRBV25-1 and TRBJ2-3; D remains ambiguous. The TCR comes from an adult who received the AZD1222 COVID-19 vaccine. CDR3 sequence: CASSESGSISTDTQYF. CDR3 DNA: TGTGCCAGCAGTGAATCGGGCTCGATTAGCACAGATACGCAGTATTTT.